Listed here is a single T cell receptor (beta chain). In the source study's methods: Reference gene primer amplification in the assay estimated nucleated cell counts. This table comes from immunoSEQ multiplex PCR, and its TCRdb copy is limited to in-frame clones, with some not included. The V and J calls and clone size are taken from that table; D and trimming were inferred from the DNA. The sample records roughly 190,000 clones, roughly 86% being singletons. The CDR3 has 16 residues. Germline values: CDR1 SGHDT, CDR2 YYEEEE. The V and J ends lost 1 base and 5 bases, in that order; junction bases with no gene match: 10. This sample stems from a study of blood T cell repertoires in COVID-19. Study background: Material from acute and convalescent COVID-19 was sourced from the United States, Italy and Spain. The cDNA or gDNA used as material had been derived from T cells, B-cell-depleted T cells, or PBMCs.

Sequencing input: peripheral blood. This chain connects TRBV5-6 to TRBJ1-2; 8 bases agree with TRBD1. This receptor was obtained from a woman in her 70s with active or convalescent COVID-19. Written as DNA, the CDR3 is TGTGCCAGCAGCTTGATCGGACAGGGAGCAAAGTATGGCTACACCTTC. Translation: CASSLIGQGAKYGYTF.